This T cell receptor beta chain comes out of a study of cytomegalovirus exposure and HLA in healthy donors. The PCR ran on 60 Vbeta and 13 Jbeta primers. Clones were sequenced by immunoSEQ multiplex PCR, and TCRdb holds only the in-frame ones, with some missing. The sample lists more than 80,000 clones, 65% to 85% occurring once. This clone was seen once. The CDR3 is 13 residues long. V lost 3 bases to trimming and J lost 6 bases; unmatched junction nucleotides: 4. Germline V gene data show CDR1 as WNHNN and CDR2 as SYGVQD (reference sequence). The clonotype originates from a woman aged 55-69 years in good health and CMV-seropositive. The specimen was PBMCs. This chain uses TRBV10-1 with TRBJ1-1, with TRBD1 matching over 7 bases. The CDR3 protein is CASSDQGVSEAFF. The CDR3 DNA reads as TGCGCCAGCAGTGACCAGGGGGTCTCTGAAGCTTTCTTT.